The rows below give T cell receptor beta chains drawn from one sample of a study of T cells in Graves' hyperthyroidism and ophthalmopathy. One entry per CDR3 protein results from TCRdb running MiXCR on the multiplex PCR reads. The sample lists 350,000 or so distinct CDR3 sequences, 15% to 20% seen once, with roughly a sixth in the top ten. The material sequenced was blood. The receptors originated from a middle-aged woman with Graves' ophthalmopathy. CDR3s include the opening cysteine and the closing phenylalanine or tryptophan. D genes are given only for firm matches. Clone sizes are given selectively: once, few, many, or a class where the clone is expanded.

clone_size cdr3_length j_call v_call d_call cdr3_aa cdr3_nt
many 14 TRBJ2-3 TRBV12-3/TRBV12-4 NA CASDLADPTDTQYF TGTGCCAGCGATTTGGCGGACCCCACAGATACGCAGTATTTT
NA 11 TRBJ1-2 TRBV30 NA CAWSVKNGYTF TGTGCCTGGAGTGTAAAAAATGGCTACACCTTC
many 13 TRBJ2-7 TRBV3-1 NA CASSRTGKVEQYF TGTGCCAGCAGCCGTACCGGGAAAGTTGAGCAGTACTTC
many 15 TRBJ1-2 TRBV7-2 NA CASSLKAGALYGYTF TGTGCCAGCAGCTTAAAGGCAGGGGCCCTATATGGCTACACCTTC
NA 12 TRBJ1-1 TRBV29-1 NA CSAEGSNTEAFF TGCAGCGCCGAAGGGTCGAACACTGAAGCTTTCTTT
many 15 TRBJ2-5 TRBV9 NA CASSPNPGPQETQYF TGTGCCAGCAGCCCCAATCCGGGGCCGCAAGAGACCCAGTACTTC
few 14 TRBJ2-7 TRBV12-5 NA CASGTVGMGYEQYF TGTGCTAGTGGGACGGTGGGGATGGGCTACGAGCAGTACTTC
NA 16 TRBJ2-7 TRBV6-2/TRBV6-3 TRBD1 CASSPVARDSRDEQYF TGTGCCAGCAGTCCCGTCGCGAGGGACAGCCGCGACGAGCAGTACTTC
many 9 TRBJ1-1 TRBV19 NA CASIERAFF TGTGCCAGTATAGAGAGAGCTTTCTTT
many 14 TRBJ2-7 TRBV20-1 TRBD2 CSASPGLAINEQYF TGCAGTGCTAGTCCGGGACTAGCGATAAACGAGCAGTACTTC
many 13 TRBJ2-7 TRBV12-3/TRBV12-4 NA CASSLAGIYEQYF TGTGCCAGCAGTTTAGCGGGGATTTACGAGCAGTACTTC
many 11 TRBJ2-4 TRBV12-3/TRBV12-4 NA CASSKRAIQYF TGTGCCAGCAGTAAAAGGGCCATTCAGTACTTC
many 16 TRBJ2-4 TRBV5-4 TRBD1 CASSLGDRGGWNIQYF TGTGCCAGCAGCTTGGGGGACAGGGGAGGATGGAACATTCAGTACTTC
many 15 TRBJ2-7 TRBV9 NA CASSVAGAGHYEQYF TGTGCCAGCAGCGTGGCGGGGGCTGGTCACTACGAGCAGTACTTC
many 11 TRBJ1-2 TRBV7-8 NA CATQDGYGYTF TGTGCCACCCAGGACGGGTATGGCTACACCTTC
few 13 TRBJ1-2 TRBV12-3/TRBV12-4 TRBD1 CASRPGQGDGYTF TGTGCCAGCAGGCCGGGACAGGGAGATGGCTACACCTTC
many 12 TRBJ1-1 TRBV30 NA CAWTPGSTEAFF TGTGCCTGGACACCGGGCTCCACTGAAGCTTTCTTT
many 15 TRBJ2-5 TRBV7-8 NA CASSRAVGASETQYF TGTGCCAGCAGTCGGGCGGTGGGGGCGTCAGAGACCCAGTACTTC
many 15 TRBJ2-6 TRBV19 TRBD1 CASRDRGSGANVLTF TGTGCCAGCCGGGACAGGGGGTCTGGGGCCAACGTCCTGACTTTC
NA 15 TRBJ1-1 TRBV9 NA CASSVFGSEDTEAFF TGTGCCAGCAGCGTGTTCGGGTCTGAGGACACTGAAGCTTTCTTT
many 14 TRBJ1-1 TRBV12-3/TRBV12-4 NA CASRSEVRSTEAFF TGTGCCAGCAGGTCGGAGGTTAGGAGTACTGAAGCTTTCTTT
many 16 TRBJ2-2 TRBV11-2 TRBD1 CASRAPGQGNTGELFF TGTGCCAGCAGGGCGCCGGGACAGGGGAACACCGGGGAGCTGTTTTTT
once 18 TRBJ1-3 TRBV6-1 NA CASSEAAPQLNSGNTIYF TGTGCCAGCAGTGAAGCCGCCCCTCAACTGAACTCTGGAAACACCATATATTTT
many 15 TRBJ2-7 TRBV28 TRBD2 CASSRWGGSSYEQYF TGTGCCAGCAGCCGATGGGGCGGGAGCTCCTACGAGCAGTACTTC
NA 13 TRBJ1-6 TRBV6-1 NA CASSRDRQSPLHF TGTGCCAGCAGTCGCGACAGGCAAAGTCCCCTCCACTTT
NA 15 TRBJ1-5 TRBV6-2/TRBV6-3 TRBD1 CATGLTGLGDQPQHF TGTGCCACCGGCTTGACAGGGCTAGGCGATCAGCCCCAGCATTTT
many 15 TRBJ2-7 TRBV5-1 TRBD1 CASSSAGTGAYEQYF TGCGCCAGCAGCTCTGCTGGGACAGGAGCCTACGAGCAGTACTTC
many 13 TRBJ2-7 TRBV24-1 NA CATSDLSAGKQYF TGTGCCACCAGTGATTTGTCGGCGGGGAAGCAGTACTTC
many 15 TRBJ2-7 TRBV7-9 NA CASSSSLSGVYEQYF TGTGCCAGCAGCTCCAGCCTCTCAGGGGTCTACGAGCAGTACTTC
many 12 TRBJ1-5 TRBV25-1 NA CASSAIDQPQHF TGTGCCAGCAGTGCCATCGATCAGCCCCAGCATTTT
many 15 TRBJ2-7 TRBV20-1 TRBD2 CSASPPAGGPYEQYF TGCAGTGCTAGTCCTCCCGCGGGAGGGCCCTACGAGCAGTACTTC
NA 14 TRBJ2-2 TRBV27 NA CASNPISSAGEPFF TGTGCCAGCAATCCAATTTCTAGCGCCGGGGAGCCGTTTTTT
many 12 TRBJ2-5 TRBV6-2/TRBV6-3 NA CASSSIEETQYF TGTGCCAGCAGTTCCATAGAAGAGACCCAGTACTTC
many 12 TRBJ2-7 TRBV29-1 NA CSVVQVPGEQYF TGCAGCGTTGTTCAGGTCCCAGGCGAGCAGTACTTC
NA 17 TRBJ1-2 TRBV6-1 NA CASSEALLGLRYYGYTF TGTGCCAGCAGTGAAGCGCTTCTGGGCCTAAGGTACTATGGCTACACCTTC
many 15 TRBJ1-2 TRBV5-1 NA CASRPDSSGGYGYTF TGCGCCAGCAGACCAGACAGTAGCGGGGGCTATGGCTACACCTTC
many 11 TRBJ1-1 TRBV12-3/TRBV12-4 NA CASSLLGEAFF TGTGCCAGCAGTTTGTTGGGTGAAGCTTTCTTT
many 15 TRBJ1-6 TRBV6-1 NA CASSPSQADNSPLHF TGTGCCAGCAGTCCCAGCCAGGCGGATAATTCACCCCTCCACTTT
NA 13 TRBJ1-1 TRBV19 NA CASMGRPNTEAFF TGTGCCAGTATGGGGCGGCCGAACACTGAAGCTTTCTTT
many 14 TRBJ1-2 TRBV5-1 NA CASSLVGVEYGYTF TGCGCCAGCAGCTTGGTGGGGGTAGAATATGGCTACACCTTC
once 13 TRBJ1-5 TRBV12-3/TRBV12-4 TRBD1 CVSSRTGGQPQHF TGTGTCAGCAGTCGGACAGGGGGTCAGCCCCAGCATTTT
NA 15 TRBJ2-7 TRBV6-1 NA CASSDNPSGSYEQYF TGTGCCAGCAGTGATAATCCCAGCGGCTCCTACGAGCAGTACTTC
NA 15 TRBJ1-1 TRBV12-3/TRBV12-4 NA CASSFGSGVGTEAFF TGTGCCAGCAGTTTTGGATCAGGGGTTGGCACTGAAGCTTTCTTT
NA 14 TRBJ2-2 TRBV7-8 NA CASSPGRRAGELFF TGTGCCAGCAGCCCAGGCAGGCGCGCCGGGGAGCTGTTTTTT
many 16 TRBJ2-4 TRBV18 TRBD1 CASSPFGGTGENIQYF TGTGCCAGCTCACCATTCGGAGGGACAGGGGAAAACATTCAGTACTTC